This TCR beta chain came from a study of shared clonotypes between healthy human individuals. As for this clone: In the same sample, other DNA sequences code for this CDR3.

This table comes from immunoSEQ multiplex PCR, and its TCRdb copy is limited to in-frame clones, with some not included. The sample records over 2 million clones, less than 95% being singletons. Trimming took 1 base from V and 4 from J; bases not matched to a gene: 0. The CDR3 loop spans 14 amino acids. Germline CDR1 and CDR2: SGHTA and FQGNSA. This TCR came from a man between 18 and 29 years old in good health. Some clones in this sample may be carry-over from other donors' samples. Input material: naive CD4+ T cells from PBMCs. Sample subset: CD45RA+ positively selected. The chain combines TRBV7-2 with TRBJ2-3; 9 nucleotides agree with TRBD2. For the CDR3, the DNA is TGTGCCAGCAGCTTAGGACTAGCGGCAGATACGCAGTATTTT. It specifies CASSLGLAADTQYF.